Described below is a single TCR beta chain sequence and its context. As yet, its antigen is unknown. The sample originates from a study of blood T cells in healthy people across ages. General study points: A strong correlation was found between TCR beta diversity and the percentage of naive T cells. While age rose, TCR beta diversity per million T cells dropped in a roughly linear way.

The germline V gene has CDR1 DFQATT and CDR2 SNEGSKA (reference sequence). The J segment lost 9 bases and the V segment lost 0 bases, leaving 11 bases of the junction unmatched. CDR3 length: 15 residues. The use of a sample-barcoded 5' primer and a J-beta primer mix characterized a second PCR of roughly 7 to 11 cycles. Each cDNA molecule received a tag from a template-switch adaptor that had 12 random nucleotides. Individual samples furnished no less than 2.5 million CDR3-containing paired-end reads apiece. Each CDR3 protein gets one entry after TCRdb re-called the 5' RACE reads with MiXCR. The table shows fewer than 2,000,000 distinct CDR3 sequences, with about 39% occurring only once.

The sequencing sample was made of blood. This chain joins TRBV20-1 and TRBJ2-1, with TRBD2 identical over 7 bases. The receptor's source is a human donor in good health. CDR3 in amino acids: CSARDLRWGGGEQFF. The CDR3 DNA reads TGCAGTGCTAGAGATCTAAGGTGGGGGGGTGGTGAGCAGTTCTTC.